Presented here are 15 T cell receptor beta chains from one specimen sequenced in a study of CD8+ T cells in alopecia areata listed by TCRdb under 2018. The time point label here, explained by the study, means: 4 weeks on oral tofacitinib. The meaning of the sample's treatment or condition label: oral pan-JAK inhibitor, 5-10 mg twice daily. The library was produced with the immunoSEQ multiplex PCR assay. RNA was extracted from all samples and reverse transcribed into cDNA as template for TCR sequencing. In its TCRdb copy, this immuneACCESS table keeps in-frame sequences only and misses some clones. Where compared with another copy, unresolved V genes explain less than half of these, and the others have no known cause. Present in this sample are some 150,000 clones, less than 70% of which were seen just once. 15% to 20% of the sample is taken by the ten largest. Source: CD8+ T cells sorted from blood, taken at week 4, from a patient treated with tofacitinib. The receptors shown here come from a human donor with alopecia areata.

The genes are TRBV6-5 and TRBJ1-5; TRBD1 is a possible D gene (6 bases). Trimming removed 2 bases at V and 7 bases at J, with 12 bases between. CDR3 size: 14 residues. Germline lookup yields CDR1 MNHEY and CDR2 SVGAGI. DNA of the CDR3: TGTGCCAGCAGTTACGGGCAGGGGCAGCAGCCCCAGCATTTT. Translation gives CASSYGQGQQPQHF.

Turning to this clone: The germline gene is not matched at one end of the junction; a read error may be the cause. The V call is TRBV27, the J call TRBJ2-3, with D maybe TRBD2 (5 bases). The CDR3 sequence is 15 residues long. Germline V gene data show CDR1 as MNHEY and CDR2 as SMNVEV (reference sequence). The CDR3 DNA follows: TGTGCCAGCGGTTTTACAGCGGCCAACACAGATACGCAGTATTTT. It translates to CASGFTAANTDTQYF.

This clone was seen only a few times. Here the CDR3 reads CASSQLTGYNEQFF. The CDR3 DNA sequence: TGTGCCAGCAGCCAACTCACAGGGTACAATGAGCAGTTCTTC. The rearrangement uses TRBV14 and TRBJ2-1, with D possibly being TRBD1 (6 bases). CDR1 is SGHDN, CDR2 FVKESK, per germline. The CDR3 loop spans 14 amino acids. The germline V and J ends were trimmed by 2 bases and 4 bases, with 9 bases remaining between them. Full variable domain (missing parts from reference TRBV14 and TRBJ2-1): EAGVTQFPSHSVIEKGQTVTLRCDPISGHDNLYWYRRVMGKEIKFLLHFVKESKQDESGMPNNRFLAERTGGTYSTLKVQPAELEDSGVYFCASSQLTGYNEQFFGPGTRLTVL.

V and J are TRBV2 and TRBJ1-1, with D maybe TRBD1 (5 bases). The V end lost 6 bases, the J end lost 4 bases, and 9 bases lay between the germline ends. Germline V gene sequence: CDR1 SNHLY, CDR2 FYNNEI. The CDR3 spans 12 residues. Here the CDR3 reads CASSPDSTEAFF. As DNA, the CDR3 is TGTGCCAGCAGCCCCGACAGCACTGAAGCTTTCTTT.

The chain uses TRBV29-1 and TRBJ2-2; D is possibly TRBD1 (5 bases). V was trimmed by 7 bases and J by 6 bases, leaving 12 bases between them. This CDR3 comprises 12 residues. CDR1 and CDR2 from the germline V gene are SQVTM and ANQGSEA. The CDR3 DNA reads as TGCAGCGCAGGACACCCGCCCGGGGAGCTGTTTTTT. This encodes CSAGHPPGELFF.

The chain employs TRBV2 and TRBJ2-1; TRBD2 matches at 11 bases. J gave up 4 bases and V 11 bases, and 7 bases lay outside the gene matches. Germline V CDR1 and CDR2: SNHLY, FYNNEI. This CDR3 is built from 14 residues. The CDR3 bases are TGTGCCCGCGGTAGCGGGGGGGTTTACAATGAGCAGTTCTTC. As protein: CARGSGGVYNEQFF.

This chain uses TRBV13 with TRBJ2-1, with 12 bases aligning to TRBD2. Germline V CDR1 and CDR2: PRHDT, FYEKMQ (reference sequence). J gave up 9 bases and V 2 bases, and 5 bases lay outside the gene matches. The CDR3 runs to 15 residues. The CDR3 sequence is CASSLRLAGVGEQFF. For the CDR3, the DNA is TGTGCCAGCAGCTTACGACTAGCGGGGGTCGGTGAGCAGTTCTTC.

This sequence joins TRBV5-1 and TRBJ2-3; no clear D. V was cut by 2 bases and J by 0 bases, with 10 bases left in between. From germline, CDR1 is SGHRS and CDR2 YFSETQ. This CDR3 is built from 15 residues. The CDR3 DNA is TGCGCCAGCAGCTTCACTCATCCTAGCACAGATACGCAGTATTTT. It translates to CASSFTHPSTDTQYF.

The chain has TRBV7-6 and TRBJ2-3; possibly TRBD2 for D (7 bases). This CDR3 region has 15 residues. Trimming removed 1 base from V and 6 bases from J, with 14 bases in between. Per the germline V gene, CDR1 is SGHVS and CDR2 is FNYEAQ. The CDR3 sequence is CASSLGGGRVDTQYF. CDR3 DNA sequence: TGTGCCAGCAGCTTAGGGGGGGGCCGCGTGGATACGCAGTATTTT.

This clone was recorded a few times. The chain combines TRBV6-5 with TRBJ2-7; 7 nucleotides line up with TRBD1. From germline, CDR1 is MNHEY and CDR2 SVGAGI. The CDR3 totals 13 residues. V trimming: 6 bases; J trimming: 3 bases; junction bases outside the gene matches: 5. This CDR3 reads CASSDRVLYEQYF. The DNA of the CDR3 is TGTGCCAGCAGCGACAGGGTTCTCTACGAGCAGTACTTC.

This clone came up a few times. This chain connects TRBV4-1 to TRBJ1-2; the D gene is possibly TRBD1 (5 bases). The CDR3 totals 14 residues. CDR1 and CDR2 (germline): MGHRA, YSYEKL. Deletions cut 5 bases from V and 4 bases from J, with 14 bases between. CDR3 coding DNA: TGCGCCAGCAGCGAGGTCGGGGGTGGCTATGGCTACACCTTC. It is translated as CASSEVGGGYGYTF.

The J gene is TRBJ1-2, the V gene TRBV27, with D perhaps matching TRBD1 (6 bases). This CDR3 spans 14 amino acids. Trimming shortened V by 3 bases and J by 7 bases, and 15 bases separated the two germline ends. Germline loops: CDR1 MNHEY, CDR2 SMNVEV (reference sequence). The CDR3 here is CASSLGGAGPGYTF. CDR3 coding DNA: TGTGCCAGCAGTTTGGGGGGCGCGGGGCCTGGCTACACCTTC.

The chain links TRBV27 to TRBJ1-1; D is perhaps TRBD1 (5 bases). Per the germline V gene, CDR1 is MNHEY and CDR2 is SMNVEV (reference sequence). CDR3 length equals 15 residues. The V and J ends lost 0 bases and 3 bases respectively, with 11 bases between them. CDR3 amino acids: CASSLSWGGDTEAFF. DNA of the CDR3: TGTGCCAGCAGTTTATCCTGGGGGGGGGACACTGAAGCTTTCTTT.

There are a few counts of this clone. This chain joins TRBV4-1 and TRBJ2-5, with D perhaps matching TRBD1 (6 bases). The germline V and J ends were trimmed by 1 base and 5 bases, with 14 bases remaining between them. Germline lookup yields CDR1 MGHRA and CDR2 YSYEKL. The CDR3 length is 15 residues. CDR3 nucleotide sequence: TGCGCCAGCAGCCAAGGTCCGCAGGGGTCGGAGACCCAGTACTTC. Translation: CASSQGPQGSETQYF.

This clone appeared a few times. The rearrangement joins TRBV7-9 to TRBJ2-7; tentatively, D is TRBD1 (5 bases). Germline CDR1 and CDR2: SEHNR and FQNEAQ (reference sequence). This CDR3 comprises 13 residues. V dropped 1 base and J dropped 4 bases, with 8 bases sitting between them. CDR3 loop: CASSLDAGYEQYF. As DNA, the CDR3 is TGTGCCAGCAGCTTAGATGCAGGGTACGAGCAGTACTTC.